This T cell receptor beta chain was identified in a study of T cells expressing NK-cell markers. Study results and caveats: A handful of donors had dominant NKG2C+ clonotypes that comprised about 1.0-7.5% of their CD8+ T cells. Topping the CD3+CD56-NKG2C+ fraction as well were these clonotypes, in a few donors.

CDR3 size: 17 residues. Germline V CDR1 and CDR2: MNHNS, SASEGT. TCRdb reworked the 5' RACE reads into one entry per CDR3 protein, no DNA. The sample has roughly 350,000 distinct CDR3 sequences. In the case of this clonotype: The antigen is unknown.

V and J are TRBV6-1 and TRBJ1-5. The sequencing sample was made of blood T cells: a sorted CD56 or NKG2C T cell subset, CD4+ or CD8+ T cells, or bulk PBMC T cells (not recorded which). This receptor was identified in a man aged 18 to 69 in good health. The CDR3 region is CASSAGRRIVSNQPQHF.